Following are 24 T cell receptor beta chains from one sample sequenced in a study of T cell responses to AZD1222 COVID-19 vaccine. Data came from immunoSEQ multiplex PCR; TCRdb stores just in-frame clones and leaves some out. The sample consists of 130,000 to 150,000 clones, 70% to 90% of them appearing once. The sequencing here drew on peripheral blood, taken on day 0 of AZD1222 vaccination. All receptors derive from an adult in good health.

The rearrangement joins TRBV11-3 to TRBJ1-1; D gene uncertain. Per germline, CDR1 SGHNT and CDR2 YENEEA. This CDR3 comprises 14 residues. V was shortened by 5 bases and J by 0 bases, with 10 bases between the two germline ends. The CDR3 loop reads CASSQRTVNTEAFF. CDR3 nucleotide sequence: TGTGCCAGCAGCCAACGGACGGTGAACACTGAAGCTTTCTTT.

The rearrangement links TRBV28 to TRBJ1-5; D is undetermined. Germline V gene sequence: CDR1 MDHEN, CDR2 SYDVKM. V lost 7 bases to trimming and J lost 2 bases, with 9 bases between them. The CDR3 covers 13 residues. CDR3 nucleotides: TGTGCCAGCACCCTCGTAGGCAATCAGCCCCAGCATTTT. Residues: CASTLVGNQPQHF.

CDR3 protein: CASSQDMVGWETQYF. Written as DNA, the CDR3 is TGCGCCAGCAGCCAAGATATGGTGGGGTGGGAGACCCAGTACTTC. This chain joins TRBV4-1 and TRBJ2-5, with D uncertain. Trimming removed 0 bases from V and 5 bases from J, with 13 bases in between. Germline assignment: CDR1 MGHRA and CDR2 YSYEKL. This CDR3 region has 15 residues.

The chain combines TRBV6-2 or TRBV6-3 with TRBJ2-2; TRBD1 matches at 10 bases. The germline V gene has CDR1 MNHEY and CDR2 SVGEGT. With V trimmed by 6 bases and J by 5 bases, 3 bases remained unmatched. This CDR3 has 14 residues. The CDR3 DNA sequence: TGTGCCAGCAGCGGGACAGGGGAAACCGGGGAGCTGTTTTTT. Residues: CASSGTGETGELFF.

J is TRBJ1-1 and V is TRBV18; possibly TRBD1 for D (6 bases). The V and J ends lost 1 base and 3 bases respectively, with 12 bases between them. Germline V gene lookup returns CDR1 KGHSH and CDR2 LQKENI. The CDR3 runs to 15 residues. CDR3 coding DNA: TGTGCCAGCTCACCACTCAACAGGGTAGACACTGAAGCTTTCTTT. Translated, it gives CASSPLNRVDTEAFF.

In this sample, this clone turned up once. The J gene is TRBJ2-7, the V gene TRBV14, with TRBD2 matching over 8 bases. With 4 bases clipped from V and 6 bases from J, the junction kept 5 bases outside the gene matches. Per the germline V gene, CDR1 is SGHDN and CDR2 is FVKESK. The CDR3 covers 13 residues. The CDR3 DNA sequence: TGTGCCAGCAGCCGGCGGGAGGATCTCGAGCAGTACTTC. This translates into CASSRREDLEQYF.

The chain joins TRBV4-3 to TRBJ2-7; TRBD1 matches at 9 bases. Germline loops: CDR1 LGHNA, CDR2 YSLEER. V lost 3 bases to trimming and J lost 2 bases; unmatched junction nucleotides: 2. This CDR3 is 14 amino acids long. The CDR3, as DNA: TGCGCCAGCAGCCAGGGACAGGGAGCCTACGAGCAGTACTTC. This codes for CASSQGQGAYEQYF.

This chain links TRBV2 with TRBJ1-5, with D unclear. V gave up 6 bases and J gave up 1 base, with 10 bases separating them. This CDR3 has 14 residues. CDR1 and CDR2 (germline): SNHLY, FYNNEI. The CDR3 reads CASRPVLSNQPQHF. In nucleotides, the CDR3 is TGTGCCAGCAGACCGGTTCTGAGCAATCAGCCCCAGCATTTT.

V gene TRBV4-3 combines with J gene TRBJ2-1; 9 nucleotides line up with TRBD2. The CDR3 is 16 amino acids. Germline CDR1 reads LGHNA; CDR2 reads YSLEER. V shed 0 bases, J shed 10 bases, and the junction held 10 bases outside the gene matches. The CDR3 spells CASSQDMREGLGEQFF. DNA for the CDR3: TGCGCCAGCAGCCAAGACATGCGGGAGGGTTTAGGGGAGCAGTTCTTC.

The chain has TRBV7-9 and TRBJ2-6, with TRBD1 matching over 8 bases. Trimming took 5 bases from V and 5 from J; bases not matched to a gene: 17. Germline assignment: CDR1 SEHNR and CDR2 FQNEAQ (reference sequence). CDR3 length: 19 residues. CDR3 sequence (DNA): TGTGCCAGCAGCCTACGTCGGGACAGGACCGCTCTGAGGGCCAACGTCCTGACTTTC. Residues: CASSLRRDRTALRANVLTF.

The rearrangement links TRBV5-4 to TRBJ2-5; 7 nucleotides agree with TRBD1. Per the germline V gene, CDR1 is SGHNT and CDR2 is YYREEE (reference sequence). The CDR3 runs 15 residues. V lost 0 bases and J lost 4; bases outside the gene matches: 6. Here the CDR3 DNA reads TGTGCCAGCAGCTTGGAAGGGGGCCCCCGAGAGACCCAGTACTTC. Its translation: CASSLEGGPRETQYF. Full variable domain (missing parts from reference TRBV5-4 and TRBJ2-5): ETGVTQSPTHLIKTRGQQVTLRCSSQSGHNTVSWYQQALGQGPQFIFQYYREEENGRGNFPPRFSGLQFPNYSSELNVNALELDDSALYLCASSLEGGPRETQYFGPGTRLLVL.

The chain has TRBV11-2 and TRBJ1-1; no clear D. V lost 3 bases, J lost 1 base, and 9 bases lay in between. This CDR3 spans 14 amino acids. Germline V gene lookup returns CDR1 SGHAT and CDR2 FQNNGV. Here the CDR3 reads CASSFRVSNTEAFF. CDR3 nucleotides: TGTGCCAGCAGCTTCCGGGTCTCGAACACTGAAGCTTTCTTT.

The chain recombines TRBV11-2 with TRBJ2-1; 7 bases align to TRBD2. Germline CDR1 SGHAT, CDR2 FQNNGV. V shed 1 base, J shed 9 bases, and the junction held 3 bases outside the gene matches. The CDR3 is 13 amino acids. The CDR3 DNA is TGTGCCAGCAGCTTAGTGGGCGGGAGTGAGCAGTTCTTC. It translates to CASSLVGGSEQFF.

The rearrangement joins TRBV5-1 to TRBJ1-1; possibly TRBD1 for D (5 bases). The CDR3 length is 16 residues. Germline V gene data show CDR1 as SGHRS and CDR2 as YFSETQ. Between the trimmed V and J ends, which lost 0 bases and 0 bases, there was a span of 12 bases. This CDR3 reads CASSLAAGLMNTEAFF. DNA of the CDR3: TGCGCCAGCAGCTTGGCGGCAGGGCTTATGAACACTGAAGCTTTCTTT.

The chain is built from TRBV6-2 or TRBV6-3 and TRBJ2-3; a weak D match, TRBD2 (6 bases). Germline V CDR1 and CDR2: MNHEY, SVGEGT. V was pared by 2 bases and J by 0 bases, with 18 bases between. The CDR3 consists of 18 residues. CDR3 bases: TGTGCCAGCAGTTACCCGGAGGCACGGAGGGAGAGCACAGATACGCAGTATTTT. Protein: CASSYPEARRESTDTQYF.

The table lists this clone with a few counts. The chain carries TRBV3-1 (or the pseudogene TRBV3-2) and TRBJ1-4; TRBD1 matches at 7 bases. Per germline, CDR1 LGHDT and CDR2 YNNKEL (reference sequence). Unmatched junction bases numbered 13, after V lost 0 bases and J lost 6 bases. This CDR3 region has 18 residues. CDR3 protein: CASSQDVVGGKRDEKLFF. The CDR3 nucleotides are TGTGCCAGCAGCCAAGATGTAGTAGGGGGCAAGAGGGATGAAAAACTGTTTTTT.

V and J are TRBV2 and TRBJ2-2; D is ambiguous. Looked up from germline, CDR1 is SNHLY and CDR2 is FYNNEI. Trimming removed 0 bases from V and 5 bases from J, with 13 bases in between. There are 16 residues in the CDR3. In DNA form, the CDR3 reads TGTGCCAGCAGTGAAGCGCTGGCAACCCTGACCGGGGAGCTGTTTTTT. As protein: CASSEALATLTGELFF.

This rearrangement joins TRBV5-4 to TRBJ1-2; TRBD1 matches at 7 bases. This CDR3 is built from 14 residues. The germline CDR1 and CDR2 sequences are SGHNT and YYREEE (reference sequence). The ends lost 4 bases at V and 1 base at J; junction bases unmatched: 4. Here the CDR3 DNA reads TGTGCCAGCAGCGCAAGACAGGGTAACTATGGCTACACCTTC. Amino acid sequence: CASSARQGNYGYTF.

The chain links TRBV11-2 to TRBJ1-2; weak D call: TRBD1 (5 bases). V gave up 5 bases and J gave up 5 bases, with 12 bases separating them. Germline-derived CDR1 and CDR2 are SGHAT and FQNNGV. The CDR3 loop spans 13 amino acids. CDR3 DNA: TGTGCCAGCAGCCGGGACGGGACTTATGGCTACACCTTC. Its translation is CASSRDGTYGYTF.

This clone appeared once. The V call is TRBV9, the J call TRBJ2-7; D possibly matches TRBD1 or TRBD2 (5 bases each). V was pared by 0 bases and J by 2 bases, with 12 bases between. The CDR3 is 15 amino acids. Germline V gene sequence: CDR1 SGDLS, CDR2 YYNGEE. CDR3 nucleotide sequence: TGTGCCAGCAGCGTAGCTTGGGACGGAGCCTACGAGCAGTACTTC. Translation gives CASSVAWDGAYEQYF.

The chain recombines TRBV4-2 with TRBJ1-1; a weak D match, TRBD1 (5 bases). Germline V lookup: CDR1 LGHNA, CDR2 YNFKEQ. This CDR3 contains 16 residues. V was clipped by 0 bases and J by 1 base, with 12 bases between them. The CDR3 coding sequence is TGTGCCAGCAGCCAAGATGGCGGGGGAACGAACACTGAAGCTTTCTTT. It is translated as CASSQDGGGTNTEAFF.

The V call is TRBV5-1, the J call TRBJ1-1; TRBD1 agrees at 7 bases. V lost 4 bases, J lost 5 bases, and 8 bases stayed unmatched. Germline-derived CDR1 and CDR2 are SGHRS and YFSETQ. The CDR3 is 14 residues long. The CDR3 DNA reads TGCGCCAGCAGCGGTACAGGGGATGTTACTGAAGCTTTCTTT. Its protein is CASSGTGDVTEAFF.

The chain joins TRBV4-1 to TRBJ1-4; D call uncertain. Trimming removed 1 base from V and 4 bases from J, with 4 bases in between. The CDR3 covers 13 residues. Germline values: CDR1 MGHRA, CDR2 YSYEKL. DNA of the CDR3: TGCGCCAGCAGCCAAGTTATTAATGAAAAACTGTTTTTT. Its translation: CASSQVINEKLFF.

The chain has TRBV9 and TRBJ1-4, with D unresolved. Trimming shortened V by 0 bases and J by 2 bases, and 8 bases separated the two germline ends. CDR1 and CDR2 from the germline V gene are SGDLS and YYNGEE. The CDR3 is 15 amino acids. In DNA, the CDR3 is TGTGCCAGCAGCGTAGGAGGCAGGACTAATGAAAAACTGTTTTTT. Translating it yields CASSVGGRTNEKLFF.